This T cell receptor beta chain was captured by sequencing in a study of blood T cells in healthy people across ages. Study outcomes and limitations: It was the long-lived donors that had more naive CD4+ cells and higher diversity than aged donors.

The length of the CDR3 is 14 residues. Between the trimmed V and J ends, which lost 9 bases and 4 bases, there was a span of 18 bases. Germline CDR1 MNHNY, CDR2 SVGAGI (reference sequence). Through a sample-barcoded 5' primer and a J-beta primer mix, a second PCR was run for roughly 6 to 12 cycles. A tag from a template-switch adaptor with 12 random nucleotides marked each cDNA molecule. Each CDR3 protein is one row after TCRdb ran MiXCR on the 5' RACE reads. Of about 2 million distinct CDR3 sequences in the sample, 40% to 55% were seen once. Worth noting for this clonotype: Its specificity is unknown.

This rearrangement joins TRBV6-6 to TRBJ1-2; D may be TRBD1 (6 bases). The TCR was taken from a woman aged 35 to 49 in good health. Input material: blood. The CDR3 spells CASNLQGSPYGYTF. CDR3 in DNA: TGTGCCAGTAACCTACAGGGTAGTCCCTATGGCTACACCTTC.